Below, one TCR beta chain is given with its context. What it binds is not known. This specimen belongs to a study of naive and memory T cell subsets. An equimolar mix of two oligonucleotides served as the beta constant-region primer for TRBC1 and TRBC2. Nested alpha and beta constant-region primers with the SP2 primer drove four PCR rounds on ligated cDNA. TCRdb re-called the UMI-ligation and nested PCR reads through MiXCR, storing one row per CDR3 protein. Of 100,000 to 150,000 distinct CDR3 sequences listed, around 35% are singletons. Alpha and beta libraries were amplified separately from the second PCR onward. Four subsets defined by CD45RA and CD27 were sorted after CD3, CD4, CD8 and live/dead staining. General study findings and limits: Clonotypes here are unpaired alpha or beta chain sequences. Over 85% of naive TCR sequences appeared only once, unlike memory subsets.

Sequencing was performed on central memory CD4+ T cells from blood. The clonotype comes from a human donor in good health.

The CDR3 DNA reads TGTGCCAGCAGCACCCCCTGGGGACAGCGTGGGGAGCTGTTTTTT. Amino acid sequence: CASSTPWGQRGELFF. This chain joins TRBV7-6 and TRBJ2-2; 7 nucleotides match TRBD1. The CDR3 sequence is 15 residues long. CDR1 SGHVS and CDR2 FNYEAQ come from the germline V gene. Unmatched junction bases numbered 11, after V lost 5 bases and J lost 8 bases.